Below, 2 T cell receptor beta chains from the same sample are listed, as sequenced in a study of blood T cells in healthy people across ages. Using a J-beta primer mix together with a sample-barcoded 5' primer, a second PCR was run for about 6 to 12 cycles. A single record per CDR3 protein comes from TCRdb applying MiXCR to the 5' RACE reads. The sample carries about 800,000 distinct CDR3 sequences, roughly 25% recorded once. This sample also appeared in a second study, on T cells of mothers and their children.

The source material was blood. Every receptor here comes from a boy aged 5 to 17 in good health.

This clonotype was detected once. The V gene is TRBV27, the J gene TRBJ1-6; the match to TRBD1 covers 12 bases. The CDR3 consists of 13 residues. Germline V gene data show CDR1 as MNHEY and CDR2 as SMNVEV (reference sequence). V lost 6 bases, J lost 12 bases, and 3 bases stayed unmatched. CDR3 residues: CASRGQGAEPLHF. The CDR3 nucleotides are TGTGCCAGCAGGGGACAGGGGGCGGAACCCCTCCACTTT.

V and J are TRBV5-1 and TRBJ2-5; D gene uncertain. Germline loops: CDR1 SGHRS, CDR2 YFSETQ. V was pared by 0 bases and J by 3 bases, with 12 bases between. CDR3 length: 15 amino acids. CDR3 region: CASSLAPGFKETQYF. Here the CDR3 DNA reads TGCGCCAGCAGCTTGGCCCCTGGGTTTAAAGAGACCCAGTACTTC.